A single sample is the source of the 10 T cell receptor beta chains below, sequenced in a study of molecular identifiers for immune sequencing clone quantification. TCRdb passed the PCR reads through MiXCR, listing each CDR3 protein once. The profile shows under 650,000 distinct CDR3 sequences, 15% to 20% of them singletons. The sample consisted of naive CD8+ T cells from blood, with Jurkat cell RNA spiked in. Subset given: FACS-sorted CD8+CD4-CCR7+CD45RA+ naive T cells. The receptors here all came from a human donor in good health. Some libraries in this study had Jurkat cell RNA spiked in.

This clonotype occurred a few times. This chain connects TRBV6-1 to TRBJ1-3; no firm D call. From germline, CDR1 is MNHNS and CDR2 SASEGT. Trimming took off 3 bases at V and 3 bases at J, with 12 bases between the two ends. This CDR3 has 15 residues. CDR3 nucleotides: TGTGCCAGCAGTGACGGTGGAACTTTTGGAAACACCATATATTTT. Translated, it gives CASSDGGTFGNTIYF.

On this clonotype itself: A much larger clone is a single base away; this may be a read error. The chain has TRBV9 and TRBJ2-3; 14 bases line up with TRBD2. This CDR3 has 19 amino acids. Per germline, CDR1 SGDLS and CDR2 YYNGEE. CDR3 amino acids: CAGSVAGLAGELTTDTQYF. As DNA, the CDR3 is TGTGCCGGCAGCGTAGCGGGACTAGCGGGAGAATTAACCACAGATACGCAGTATTTT. Together with reference TRBV9 and TRBJ2-3, the CDR3 gives the full variable domain: DSGVTQTPKHLITATGQRVTLRCSPRSGDLSVYWYQQSLDQGLQFLIQYYNGEERAKGNILERFSAQQFPDLHSELNLSSLELGDSALYFCAGSVAGLAGELTTDTQYFGPGTRLTVL.

This clonotype appeared many times. The gene calls are TRBV7-9 and TRBJ1-5; 7 positions match TRBD1. Looked up from germline, CDR1 is SEHNR and CDR2 is FQNEAQ (reference sequence). Trimming removed 5 bases from V and 6 bases from J; junction bases left unmatched: 16. CDR3 size: 17 residues. The CDR3: CASSPDRTLSDGQPQHF. In DNA, the CDR3 is TGTGCCAGCAGCCCGGACAGGACCCTCTCGGATGGTCAGCCCCAGCATTTT.

The J gene is TRBJ1-5, the V gene TRBV19; D is undetermined. The germline gives CDR1 LNHDA, CDR2 SQIVND (reference sequence). The CDR3 is 12 residues long. Trimming took 5 bases from V and 9 from J, leaving 11 bases between them. The CDR3 nucleotides are TGTGCCAGTAGTGATGGGGTCTCGCCCCAGCATTTT. Protein sequence: CASSDGVSPQHF.

As for this clonotype: A much larger clone sits a single nucleotide away, making a read error possible. The chain links TRBV19 to TRBJ2-2; possibly TRBD2 for D (6 bases). CDR1 is LNHDA and CDR2 is SQIVND in the germline V gene (reference sequence). The CDR3 runs to 14 residues. CDR3: CASSIDSAGGELLF. Written as DNA, the CDR3 is TGTGCCAGTAGTATAGACAGTGCGGGCGGGGAGCTGCTTTTT.

Concerning this clonotype: This may be a read error, as it is one base from a much larger clone. This chain connects TRBV20-1 to TRBJ2-3, with a possible D match to TRBD1 (7 bases). Germline CDR1 is DFQATT and CDR2 is SNEGSKA (reference sequence). The CDR3 is 11 residues long. This CDR3 is CSARRDSRKNF. The CDR3 nucleotides are TGCAGTGCTAGGCGGGACAGTCGGAAGAATTTT.

Note on this clonotype: This may arise from a read error, as a much more abundant clone is one base away. The chain joins TRBV4-3 to TRBJ1-5; no firm D call. The CDR3 runs 15 residues. V was pared by 0 bases and J by 6 bases, with 12 bases between. CDR1 and CDR2 from the germline V gene are LGHNA and YSLEER. CDR3: CASSQDGAGAQPQHF. For the CDR3, the DNA is TGCGCCAGCAGCCAAGATGGTGCGGGTGCTCAGCCCCAGCATTTT.

Remarks on this clonotype: A read error may account for a junction end that differs from germline. The chain is built from TRBV5-6 and TRBJ1-3, with D possibly being TRBD1 (6 bases). This CDR3 region has 16 residues. Per the germline V gene, CDR1 is SGHDT and CDR2 is YYEEEE. The CDR3 reads CASSFRGDMGGDTIYF. The DNA of the CDR3 is TGTGCCAGCAGCTTTCGGGGGGACATGGGTGGAGACACCATATATTTT.

This clonotype was found many times. The V gene is TRBV7-9, the J gene TRBJ2-7; D possibly corresponds to TRBD2 (5 bases). The germline gives CDR1 SEHNR, CDR2 FQNEAQ (reference sequence). V was shortened by 5 bases and J by 2 bases, with 19 bases between the two germline ends. This CDR3 is built from 16 residues. CDR3: CASSAIDLPRAYEQYF. CDR3 nucleotides: TGTGCCAGCAGCGCTATCGACCTCCCGAGGGCCTACGAGCAGTACTTC.

There are many counts of this clonotype. The genes are TRBV7-9 and TRBJ1-2; 8 bases match TRBD1. V dropped 0 bases and J dropped 4; count of bases not matched to a gene: 4. Germline assignment: CDR1 SEHNR and CDR2 FQNEAQ (reference sequence). This CDR3 has 15 amino acids. The CDR3 DNA follows: TGTGCCAGCAGCTTAGCGGGACAGGAGATCTATGGCTACACCTTC. Its protein product is CASSLAGQEIYGYTF.